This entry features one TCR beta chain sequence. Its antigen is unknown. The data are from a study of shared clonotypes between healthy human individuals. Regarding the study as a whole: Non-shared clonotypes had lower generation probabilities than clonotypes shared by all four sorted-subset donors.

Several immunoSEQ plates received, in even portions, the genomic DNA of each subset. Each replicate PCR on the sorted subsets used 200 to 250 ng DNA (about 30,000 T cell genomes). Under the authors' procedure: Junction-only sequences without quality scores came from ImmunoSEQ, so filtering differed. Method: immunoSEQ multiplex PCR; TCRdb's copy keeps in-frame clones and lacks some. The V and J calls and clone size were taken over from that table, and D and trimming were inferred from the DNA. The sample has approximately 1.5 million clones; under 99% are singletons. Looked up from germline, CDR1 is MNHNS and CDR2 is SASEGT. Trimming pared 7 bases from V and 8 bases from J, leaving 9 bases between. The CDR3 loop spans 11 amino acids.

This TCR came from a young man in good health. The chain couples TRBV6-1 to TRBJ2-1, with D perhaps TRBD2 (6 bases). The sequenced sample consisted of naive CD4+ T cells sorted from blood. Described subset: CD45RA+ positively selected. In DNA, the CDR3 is TGTGCCAGCACCAGCGGGCATGAGCAGTTCTTC. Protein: CASTSGHEQFF.